This T cell receptor beta chain stems from a study of shared clonotypes between healthy human individuals. Study-wide background: Used for every donor were three CD4 naive, three CD4 memory, two CD8 naive and one CD8 memory plate.

This table comes from immunoSEQ multiplex PCR, and its TCRdb copy is limited to in-frame clones, with some not included. Of about 580,000 clones listed, 98% are singletons. This CDR3 is built from 14 residues. Per the germline V gene, CDR1 is SGDLS and CDR2 is YYNGEE. After removal of 4 bases from V and 4 bases from J, the junction contained 4 bases not matched to a gene. In the naive CD8 group, cells lacked CD45RO and were positively selected for CCR7, so terminally differentiated effector memory CD45RA+ cells were left out. The specimen sequenced was naive CD8+ T cells sorted from blood. The clonotype was recovered from a man aged 25 to 40 in good health. J is TRBJ2-5 and V is TRBV9; TRBD1 matches 10 bases. The CDR3 spells CASSFRTGGETQYF. In DNA, the CDR3 is TGTGCCAGCAGCTTTCGGACAGGGGGAGAGACCCAGTACTTC.